Following are 5 T cell receptor beta chains from one sample sequenced in a study of T cells in Graves' hyperthyroidism and ophthalmopathy. Amplified TCR beta CDR3 regions came from RNA transcripts. Researchers ran a first-round RT-PCR on the TCR CDR3 using the HTBI primer set. Via MiXCR, TCRdb re-called the multiplex PCR reads, giving one row per CDR3 protein. The sample consists of approximately 600,000 distinct CDR3 sequences, 11% to 15% of them appearing once. Source material: blood. These receptors originate from a woman between 18 and 29 years old with Graves' ophthalmopathy.

For this clonotype: Possible read error: a much larger clone is one base away. The chain carries TRBV29-1 and TRBJ1-1, with D possibly being TRBD1 (6 bases). This CDR3 comprises 11 residues. Germline values: CDR1 SQVTM, CDR2 ANQGSEA. V lost 4 bases and J 6 bases, leaving 9 bases between the germline ends. CDR3 amino acids: CSVVGGAEAFF. The CDR3 DNA reads TGCAGCGTTGTCGGGGGCGCTGAAGCTTTCTTT.

This clonotype was observed a few times. The genes are TRBV5-4 and TRBJ2-5; D possibly corresponds to TRBD1 (6 bases). Germline V gives CDR1 SGHNT, CDR2 YYREEE (reference sequence). The CDR3 has 15 residues. V lost 5 bases and J 9 bases, leaving 23 bases between the germline ends. The CDR3 region is CASRPWWGHPVSQYF. DNA of the CDR3: TGTGCCAGCAGACCATGGTGGGGACACCCAGTGTCCCAGTACTTC.

This clonotype was detected ten times or more. The chain carries TRBV27 and TRBJ2-7; no reliable D call. CDR3 size: 14 residues. Germline-derived CDR1 and CDR2 are MNHEY and SMNVEV (reference sequence). The V gene lost 4 bases and the J gene lost 1 base, with 11 bases spanning the gap. The CDR3, as DNA: TGTGCCAGCAGTTCCTTGGTTAGATCCTACGAGCAGTACTTC. It encodes CASSSLVRSYEQYF.

A note on this clonotype: This clone may be a read error of a much larger clone one base away. V is TRBV7-2 and J is TRBJ2-7; unclear D gene. TRBJ2-1 matches the DNA end more closely, so the J call is doubtful. Germline CDR1 and CDR2: SGHTA and FQGNSA. The CDR3 totals 13 residues. The CDR3 DNA follows: TGTGCCAGCAGCTTAAGGAGCCGATACGAGCAGTTCTTC. Protein sequence: CASSLRSRYEQFF.

The rearrangement links TRBV12-3 or TRBV12-4 to TRBJ2-2; D possibly matches TRBD1 or TRBD2 (6 bases each). V was pared by 7 bases and J by 4 bases, with 22 bases between. The CDR3 sequence is 17 residues long. CDR3 bases: TGTGCCAGCACCCCCCAAGGGGGGCTAGCTGGCACCGGGGAGCTGTTTTTT. This sequence encodes CASTPQGGLAGTGELFF.